The clone carrying this TCR beta chain appeared a few times. Its target is unknown. The data were taken from a study of blood T cells in healthy people across ages. Alongside a J-beta primer mix, a sample-barcoded 5' primer served in a second PCR lasting about 6 to 12 cycles. Every individual sample yielded 2.5 million or more paired-end reads (each containing CDR3). TCRdb fed the 5' RACE reads into MiXCR, producing one record per CDR3 protein. The table lists 450,000 to 700,000 distinct CDR3 sequences, 27% of them singletons. There are 14 residues in the CDR3. V gave up 4 bases and J gave up 1 base; unmatched junction bases: 4. The V gene's germline CDR1 is SQVTM and CDR2 ANQGSEA. Study-level findings and limits: Naive T cell percentage strongly correlated with TCR beta diversity. Total diversity from one million sequenced T cells was likely underestimated.

This receptor was identified in a woman in her sixties or seventies in good health. The J gene is TRBJ2-1, the V gene TRBV29-1, with 7 nucleotides matching TRBD2. Sequenced: blood. The CDR3 reads CSVVSGESYNEQFF. The CDR3 DNA reads as TGCAGCGTTGTAAGCGGGGAGTCCTACAATGAGCAGTTCTTC.